This T cell receptor beta chain comes out of a study of regulatory and conventional T cells in RAG deficiency (dated by TCRdb to about 2017). For the study in its entirety: To compare the diversity and composition of the repertoires of Treg, conventional CD4+ and CD8+ T cells between RAG-deficient patients and healthy controls, the study applied high-throughput TCR beta sequencing.

Beyond this particular receptor, the publication reports: Sorted CD25-high CD127-low cells from Omenn syndrome patients may represent peripherally activated cells rather than bona fide Treg cells. All patient T-cell subsets had shorter CDR3 lengths; Omenn syndrome patients showed >80% Treg-Tconv repertoire overlap at nucleotide and amino acid level. Compared with control T-cell subpopulations, the RAG-deficient patients had markedly lower Shannon entropy and higher Simpson indices. Compared with controls, Omenn syndrome and CID/AS patients had about 100-fold fewer unique TCR beta sequences in Treg cells, whereas the reduction in the other subsets was approximately 10-fold. For some subjects, some T-cell subset analyses were not performed.

A word on this clone: Its antigen is still unknown. Base qualities were left out, and no much larger clone turns up one base away.

Library method: the immunoSEQ multiplex PCR assay. Rearranged TCR beta chain products were amplified from genomic DNA of sorted T-cell subsets and sequenced. On the study's bioinformatics: Repertoire diversity of productive TCR beta rearrangements was quantified using Shannon entropy and Simpson indices. Clonal expansion was assessed by the summed frequency of the 100 most abundant productive TCR beta clonotypes among total reads. A self-reactivity index based on amino acid usage at CDR3beta positions 6 and 7 was applied to the TRB repertoires. Two-way ANOVA was used for repertoire analyses, and Student t or Mann-Whitney tests were used for flow cytometric analyses. Imported from immuneACCESS, the table was reduced by TCRdb to in-frame sequences with V and J called. These copies leave out some clones; in studies compared against another copy, an unresolved V gene accounts for under half, and the cause of the remainder is not known. V, J and clone size are those of that table, while D and trimming were read from the DNA. Counted in this sample were 24,000 or so clones; 85% to 95% of them appeared once. The top ten constitute about 0.73% of the sample.

Before genomic DNA extraction, conventional CD4+ T cells were purified from blood as CD25-low CD127-high cells. Fewer than ten healthy control donors served as the comparison group for repertoire analyses. The V end gives up 4 bases and the J end 2 bases, leaving 12 bases in the junction not matched to a gene. The CDR3, cysteine through phenylalanine, is 18 amino acids long. The sequence is cut down to CDR3 DNA, 54 bases in frame from base 1. Based on the germline V gene, the CDR1 and CDR2 sequences are WSHSY and SAAADI. The same data also contributed to another study, on regulatory T cells. As that second study puts it: The multiplex PCR relied on 52 forward TRBV primers and 13 reverse TRBJ primers, and amplification bias was corrected through assay-based and computational methods. In patients, repertoires had restricted unique TRB V-J pairs and skewed V and J gene usage, with regulatory T cells showing the most marked changes. The study compared T-cell receptor beta repertoires of sorted regulatory, conventional CD4+ and CD8+ T cells in CD3G-deficient patients with those in healthy controls. Peripheral blood mononuclear cells were isolated by Ficoll density separation. Rearranged TRB loci were amplified from genomic DNA by multiplex PCR within the immunoSEQ assay. TRB amplicons were sequenced using an Illumina HiSeq platform. Custom algorithms error-filtered the raw sequences and aligned the raw sequences to reference gene sequences, after which the immunoSEQ online tools were used for analysis. The frequencies of productive and nonproductive TRB rearrangements were evaluated among unique sequences as well as among total sequences. Groups were compared by t tests, Mann-Whitney tests or two-way ANOVA performed in Prism software.

The sequence was collected from a human donor in good health. The chain was built from TRBV10-2 and TRBJ2-3; 10 junctional bases match TRBD2. Sample: CD4+ T cells sorted from blood. The CDR3: CASSVGWSGGGITDTQYF. In nucleotide form, the sequence is TGCGCCAGCAGTGTGGGTTGGAGCGGGGGGGGGATCACAGATACGCAGTATTTT.